This is a list of T cell receptor beta chains from one sample in a study of T cells expressing NK-cell markers. Reanalyzing the 5' RACE reads, TCRdb keeps one entry per CDR3 protein, without DNA. The sample has 200,000 to 300,000 distinct CDR3 sequences, and its top ten clones hold 0.39%. Sequencing was performed on blood T cells: a sorted CD56 or NKG2C T cell subset, CD4+ or CD8+ T cells, or bulk PBMC T cells (not recorded which). The receptors stem from a man aged 18 to 30 in good health. Each CDR3 is given with its conserved first and last residue.

v_call	j_call	cdr3_aa
TRBV6-1	TRBJ1-4	CASNRQSGGKLFF
TRBV28	TRBJ2-4	CASSSADLAKNIQYF
TRBV5-6	TRBJ1-2	CASSSAWGYTF
TRBV6-1	TRBJ2-1	CASSEVAGLSYNEQFF
TRBV30	TRBJ1-1	CARGTGSMNTEAFF
TRBV7-6	TRBJ1-6	CASSVSQGPNSPLHF
TRBV27	TRBJ1-1	CASINAVGTEAFF
TRBV18	TRBJ2-3	CASSPRSLRAGDTQYF
TRBV7-9	TRBJ2-1	CASSLGGLADSYNEQFF
TRBV19	TRBJ2-5	CASSNGVARQETQYF
TRBV12-3/TRBV12-4	TRBJ1-1	CASSFRGMNTEAFF
TRBV12-3/TRBV12-4	TRBJ1-1	CGSTGDRMNTEAFF
TRBV12-3/TRBV12-4	TRBJ1-1	CASSTGATNTEAFF